This T cell receptor beta chain was retrieved from a study of cytomegalovirus exposure and HLA in healthy donors. About this clone itself: What it binds is not known.

Germline assignment: CDR1 SNHLY and CDR2 FYNNEI. V was clipped by 6 bases and J by 11 bases; unmatched bases: 7. This CDR3 has 12 residues. Study-wide results and caveats: Cytomegalovirus-associated status was assigned to some 160 TCR beta chains. In a later analysis, productive TCRs from donors in an Asian-associated ancestry cluster reportedly carried fewer N-insertions than the cohort mean.

The PCR contained 60 Vbeta and 13 Jbeta primers. Measured with immunoSEQ multiplex PCR; TCRdb has only the in-frame clones, and not every one. The sample lists 100,000 to 150,000 clones, around 82% occurring once. The chain combines TRBV2 with TRBJ2-1; TRBD2 matches 7 bases. This TCR was recovered from a boy between 5 and 17 years old in good health and CMV-seronegative. Sequencing input: PBMCs. DNA of the CDR3: TGTGCCAGCAGGGCGGGGGTTAACCAGCAGTTCTTC. This gives the protein CASRAGVNQQFF.